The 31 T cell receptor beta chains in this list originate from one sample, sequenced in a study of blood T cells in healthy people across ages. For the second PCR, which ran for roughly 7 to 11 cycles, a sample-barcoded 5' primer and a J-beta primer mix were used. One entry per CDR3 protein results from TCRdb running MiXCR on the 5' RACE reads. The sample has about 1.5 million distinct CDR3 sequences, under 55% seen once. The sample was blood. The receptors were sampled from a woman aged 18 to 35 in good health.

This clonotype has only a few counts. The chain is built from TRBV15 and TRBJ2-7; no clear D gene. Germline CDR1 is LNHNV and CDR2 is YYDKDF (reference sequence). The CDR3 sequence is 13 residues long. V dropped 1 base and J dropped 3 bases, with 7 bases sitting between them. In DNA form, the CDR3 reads TGTGCCACCAGCAGAGTTGACGGCTACGAGCAGTACTTC. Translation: CATSRVDGYEQYF. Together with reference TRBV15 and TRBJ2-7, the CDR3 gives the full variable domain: DAMVIQNPRYQVTQFGKPVTLSCSQTLNHNVMYWYQQKSSQAPKLLFHYYDKDFNNEADTPDNFQSRRPNTSFCFLDIRSPGLGDTAMYLCATSRVDGYEQYFGPGTRLTVT.

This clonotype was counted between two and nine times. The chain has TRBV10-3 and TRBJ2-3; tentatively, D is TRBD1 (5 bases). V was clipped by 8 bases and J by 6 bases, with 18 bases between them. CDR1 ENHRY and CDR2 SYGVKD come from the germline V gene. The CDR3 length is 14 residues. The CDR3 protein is CAISGGKGPDTQYF. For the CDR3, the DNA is TGTGCCATCTCAGGTGGTAAGGGGCCGGATACGCAGTATTTT.

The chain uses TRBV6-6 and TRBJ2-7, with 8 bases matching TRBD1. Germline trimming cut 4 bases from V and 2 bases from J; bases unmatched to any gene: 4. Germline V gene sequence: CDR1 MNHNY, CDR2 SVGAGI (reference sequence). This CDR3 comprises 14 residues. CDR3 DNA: TGTGCCAGCAGTTTTATGGGACAGGCCTACGAGCAGTACTTC. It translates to CASSFMGQAYEQYF.

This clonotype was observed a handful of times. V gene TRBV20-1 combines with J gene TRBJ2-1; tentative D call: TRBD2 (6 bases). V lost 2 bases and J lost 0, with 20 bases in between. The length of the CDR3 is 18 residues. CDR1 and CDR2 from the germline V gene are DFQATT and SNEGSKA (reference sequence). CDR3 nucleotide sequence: TGCAGTGCTAGAAAGTTTCGCGCCTCGACTAGCTCCTACAATGAGCAGTTCTTC. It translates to CSARKFRASTSSYNEQFF.

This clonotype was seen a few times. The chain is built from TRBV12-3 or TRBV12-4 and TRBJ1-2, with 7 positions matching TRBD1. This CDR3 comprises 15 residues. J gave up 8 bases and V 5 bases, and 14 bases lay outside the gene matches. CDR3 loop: CASSPDSGQKWGYTF. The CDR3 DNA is TGTGCCAGCAGTCCCGATTCGGGACAGAAGTGGGGCTACACCTTC.

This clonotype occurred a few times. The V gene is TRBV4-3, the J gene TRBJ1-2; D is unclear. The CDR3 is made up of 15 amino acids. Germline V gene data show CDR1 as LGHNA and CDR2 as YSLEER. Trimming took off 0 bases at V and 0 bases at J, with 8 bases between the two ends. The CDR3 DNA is TGCGCCAGCAGCCAAGAGGCAGGCGCTAACTATGGCTACACCTTC. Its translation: CASSQEAGANYGYTF.

The CDR3 DNA reads TGTGCCAGCAGCTTAGTGGGAGGGCTAGCGGCTAGCACAGATACGCAGTATTTT. This sequence encodes CASSLVGGLAASTDTQYF. This sequence joins TRBV7-2 and TRBJ2-3; 7 nucleotides align to TRBD2. The CDR3 consists of 18 residues. Unmatched junction bases numbered 10, after V lost 1 base and J lost 0 bases. Germline values: CDR1 SGHTA, CDR2 FQGNSA. Looking up the rest from reference TRBV7-2 and TRBJ2-3 gives the full variable domain: GAGVSQSPSNKVTEKGKDVELRCDPISGHTALYWYRQSLGQGLEFLIYFQGNSAPDKSGLPSDRFSAERTGGSVSTLTIQRTQQEDSAVYLCASSLVGGLAASTDTQYFGPGTRLTVL.

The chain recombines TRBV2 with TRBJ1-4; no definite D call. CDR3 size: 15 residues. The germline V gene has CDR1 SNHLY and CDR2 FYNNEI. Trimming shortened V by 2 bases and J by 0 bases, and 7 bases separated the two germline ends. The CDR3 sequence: CASSERLATNEKLFF. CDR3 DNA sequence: TGTGCCAGCAGTGAAAGACTTGCAACTAATGAAAAACTGTTTTTT.

The CDR3 DNA reads as TGCGCCAGCAGCGTGGACGGGGGGCACCAGCCCCAGCATTTT. This codes for CASSVDGGHQPQHF. The chain has TRBV5-1 and TRBJ1-5; a possible D gene is TRBD1 (6 bases). V dropped 4 bases and J dropped 7 bases, with 15 bases sitting between them. The CDR3 runs to 14 residues. The germline V gene encodes CDR1 SGHRS and CDR2 YFSETQ.

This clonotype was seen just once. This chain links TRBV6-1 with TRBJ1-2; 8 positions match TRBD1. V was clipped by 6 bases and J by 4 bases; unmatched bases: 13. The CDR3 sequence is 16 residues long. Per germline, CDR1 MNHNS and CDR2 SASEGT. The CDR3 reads CASSLPGQAIPYGYTF. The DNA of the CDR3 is TGTGCCAGCAGCCTTCCGGGACAGGCGATACCCTATGGCTACACCTTC.

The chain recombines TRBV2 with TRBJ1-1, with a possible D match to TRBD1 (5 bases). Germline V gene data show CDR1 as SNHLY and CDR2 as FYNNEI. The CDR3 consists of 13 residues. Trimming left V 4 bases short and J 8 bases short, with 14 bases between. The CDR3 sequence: CASSAHGRDEAFF. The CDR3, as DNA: TGTGCCAGCAGTGCCCATGGCAGGGACGAAGCTTTCTTT.

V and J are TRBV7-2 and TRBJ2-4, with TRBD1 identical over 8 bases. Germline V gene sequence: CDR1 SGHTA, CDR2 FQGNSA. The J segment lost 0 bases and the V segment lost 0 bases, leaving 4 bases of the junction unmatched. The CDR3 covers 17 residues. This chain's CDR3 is CASSLAKTGVAKNIQYF. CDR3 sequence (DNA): TGTGCCAGCAGCTTAGCGAAGACAGGGGTAGCCAAAAACATTCAGTACTTC.

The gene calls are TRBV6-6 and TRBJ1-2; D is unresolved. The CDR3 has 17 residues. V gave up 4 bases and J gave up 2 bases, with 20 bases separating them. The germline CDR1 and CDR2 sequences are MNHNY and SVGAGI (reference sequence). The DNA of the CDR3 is TGTGCCAGCAGTTCCCTCAGCGGCGGAAAGGGAAACTATGGCTACACCTTC. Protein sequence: CASSSLSGGKGNYGYTF.

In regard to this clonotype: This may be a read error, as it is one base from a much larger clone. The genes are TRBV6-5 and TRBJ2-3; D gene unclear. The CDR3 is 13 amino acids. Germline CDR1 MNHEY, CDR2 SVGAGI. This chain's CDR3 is CASGYLHLDTQYF. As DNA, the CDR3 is TGTGCCAGCGGTTACCTGCATCTGGATACGCAGTATTTT.

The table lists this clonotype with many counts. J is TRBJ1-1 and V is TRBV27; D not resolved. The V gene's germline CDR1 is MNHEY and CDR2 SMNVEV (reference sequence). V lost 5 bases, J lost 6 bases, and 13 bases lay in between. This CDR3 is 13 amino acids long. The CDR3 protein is CASSATVEAEAFF. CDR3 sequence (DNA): TGTGCCAGCAGTGCCACAGTGGAGGCTGAAGCTTTCTTT.

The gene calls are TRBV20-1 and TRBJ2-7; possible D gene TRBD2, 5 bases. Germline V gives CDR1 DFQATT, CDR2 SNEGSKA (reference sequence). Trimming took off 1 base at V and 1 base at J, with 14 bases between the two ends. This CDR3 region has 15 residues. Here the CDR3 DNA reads TGCAGTGCTAGAGGCCGAGCGGATCTTTCCTACGAGCAGTACTTC. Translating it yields CSARGRADLSYEQYF.

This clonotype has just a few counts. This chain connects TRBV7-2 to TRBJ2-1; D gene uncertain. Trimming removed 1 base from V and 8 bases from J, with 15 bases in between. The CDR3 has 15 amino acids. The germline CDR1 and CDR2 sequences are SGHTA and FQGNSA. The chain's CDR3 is CASSLGRFSLDEQFF. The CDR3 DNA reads TGTGCCAGCAGCTTAGGGCGTTTCAGCCTCGATGAGCAGTTCTTC.

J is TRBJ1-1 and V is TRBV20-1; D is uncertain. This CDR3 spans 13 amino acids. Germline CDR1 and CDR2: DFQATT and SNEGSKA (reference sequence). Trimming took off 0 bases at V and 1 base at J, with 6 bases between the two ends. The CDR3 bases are TGCAGTGCTAGAGAAACGGCGAACACTGAAGCTTTCTTT. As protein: CSARETANTEAFF.

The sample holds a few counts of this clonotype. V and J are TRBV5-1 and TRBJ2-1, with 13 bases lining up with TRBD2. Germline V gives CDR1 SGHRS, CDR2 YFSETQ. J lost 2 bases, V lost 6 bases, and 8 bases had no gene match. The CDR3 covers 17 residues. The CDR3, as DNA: TGCGCCAGCACTATAGGACTAGCGGGGGCCACCTACAATGAGCAGTTCTTC. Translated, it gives CASTIGLAGATYNEQFF.

This chain's CDR3 is CASSLAGRAVEQYF. The CDR3 DNA reads as TGTGCCAGCAGCTTAGCCGGGAGGGCTGTTGAGCAGTACTTC. The chain carries TRBV7-9 and TRBJ2-5, with 8 positions matching TRBD2. V lost 0 bases and J lost 11; bases outside the gene matches: 8. CDR3 length: 14 amino acids. Germline V gene sequence: CDR1 SEHNR, CDR2 FQNEAQ (reference sequence).

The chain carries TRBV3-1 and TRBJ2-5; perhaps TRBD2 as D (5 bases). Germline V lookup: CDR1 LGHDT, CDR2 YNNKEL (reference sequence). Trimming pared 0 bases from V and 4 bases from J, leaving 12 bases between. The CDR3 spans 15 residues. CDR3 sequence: CASSQDPSRGETQYF. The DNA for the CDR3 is TGTGCCAGCAGCCAAGATCCTAGCCGCGGAGAGACCCAGTACTTC.

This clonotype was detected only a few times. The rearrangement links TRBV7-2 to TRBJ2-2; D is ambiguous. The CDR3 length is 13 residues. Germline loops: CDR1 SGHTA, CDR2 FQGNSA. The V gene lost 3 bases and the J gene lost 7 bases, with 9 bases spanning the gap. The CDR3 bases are TGTGCCAGCAGCTTTCGTGTCGGCGGGGAGCTGTTTTTT. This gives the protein CASSFRVGGELFF. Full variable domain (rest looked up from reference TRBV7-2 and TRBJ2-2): GAGVSQSPSNKVTEKGKDVELRCDPISGHTALYWYRQSLGQGLEFLIYFQGNSAPDKSGLPSDRFSAERTGGSVSTLTIQRTQQEDSAVYLCASSFRVGGELFFGEGSRLTVL.

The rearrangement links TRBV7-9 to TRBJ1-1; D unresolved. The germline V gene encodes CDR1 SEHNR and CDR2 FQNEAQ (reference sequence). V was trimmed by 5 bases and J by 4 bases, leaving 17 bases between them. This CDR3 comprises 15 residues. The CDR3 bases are TGTGCCAGCAGCCAGACCCCATTTGTGGGCACTGAAGCTTTCTTT. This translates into CASSQTPFVGTEAFF.

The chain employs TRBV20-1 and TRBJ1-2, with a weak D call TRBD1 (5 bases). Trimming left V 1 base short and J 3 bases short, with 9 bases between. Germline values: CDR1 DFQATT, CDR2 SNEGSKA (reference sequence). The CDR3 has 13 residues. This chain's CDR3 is CSARGGGHYGYTF. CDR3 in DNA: TGCAGTGCTAGAGGGGGGGGACACTATGGCTACACCTTC.

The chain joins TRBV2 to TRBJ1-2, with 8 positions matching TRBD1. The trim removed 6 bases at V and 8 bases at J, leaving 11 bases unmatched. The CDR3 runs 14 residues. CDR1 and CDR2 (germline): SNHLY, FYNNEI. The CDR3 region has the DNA TGTGCCAGCAGCCTTGTTCAGGGGGCGCTGGGCTACACCTTC. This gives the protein CASSLVQGALGYTF.

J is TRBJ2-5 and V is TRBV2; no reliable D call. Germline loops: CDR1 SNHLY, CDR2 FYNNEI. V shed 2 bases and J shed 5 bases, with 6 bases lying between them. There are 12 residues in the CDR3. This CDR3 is CASSERVETQYF. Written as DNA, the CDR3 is TGTGCCAGCAGTGAACGTGTGGAGACCCAGTACTTC.

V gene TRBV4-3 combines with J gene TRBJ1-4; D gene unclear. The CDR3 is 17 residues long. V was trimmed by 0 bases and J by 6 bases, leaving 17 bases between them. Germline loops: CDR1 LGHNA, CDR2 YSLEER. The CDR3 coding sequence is TGCGCCAGCAGCCAAGAAGGAGGCCGGGATAGAGATGAAAAACTGTTTTTT. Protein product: CASSQEGGRDRDEKLFF.

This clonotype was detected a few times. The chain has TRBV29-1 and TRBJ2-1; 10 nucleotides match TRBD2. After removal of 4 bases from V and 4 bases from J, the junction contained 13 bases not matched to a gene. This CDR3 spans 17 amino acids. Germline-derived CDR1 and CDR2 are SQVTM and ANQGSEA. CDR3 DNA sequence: TGCAGCGTTGGGGGGACTCAGCGGGAGGGTATATACAATGAGCAGTTCTTC. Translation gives CSVGGTQREGIYNEQFF.

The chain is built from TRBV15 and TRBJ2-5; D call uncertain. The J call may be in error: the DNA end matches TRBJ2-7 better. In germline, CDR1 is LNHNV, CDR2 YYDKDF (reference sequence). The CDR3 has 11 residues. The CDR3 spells CATSRANEQYF. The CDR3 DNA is TGTGCCACCAGCAGAGCGAACGAGCAGTACTTC.

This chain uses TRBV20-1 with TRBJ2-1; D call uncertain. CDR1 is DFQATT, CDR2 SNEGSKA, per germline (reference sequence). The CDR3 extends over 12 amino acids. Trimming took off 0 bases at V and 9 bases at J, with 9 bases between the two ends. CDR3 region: CSARDSGGEQFF. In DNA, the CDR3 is TGCAGTGCTAGAGATTCCGGCGGTGAGCAGTTCTTC.

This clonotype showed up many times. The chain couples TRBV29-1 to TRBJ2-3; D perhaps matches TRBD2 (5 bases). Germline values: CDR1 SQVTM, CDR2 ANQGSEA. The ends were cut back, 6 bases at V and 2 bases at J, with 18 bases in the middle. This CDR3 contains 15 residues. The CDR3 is CSVEWLAAPTDTQYF. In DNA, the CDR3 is TGCAGCGTGGAGTGGCTAGCAGCCCCCACAGATACGCAGTATTTT.